Below, 3 T cell receptor beta chains from the same sample are listed, as sequenced in a study of blood T cell repertoires in COVID-19. Only in-frame clones appear in the TCRdb table, and some are missing; sequencing was by immunoSEQ multiplex PCR. The data show some 400,000 clones, with around 89% seen just once and approximately 6.2% held by the top ten. Sequences were obtained from peripheral blood. Receptors were obtained from a young man with active or convalescent COVID-19.

The chain carries TRBV9 and TRBJ2-1; 9 nucleotides agree with TRBD2. The CDR3 runs 15 residues. Germline V gives CDR1 SGDLS, CDR2 YYNGEE. J was trimmed by 8 bases and V by 6 bases; bases with no gene match: 12. The CDR3 bases are TGTGCCAGCAACCCTAGCGGGGCCAAGGGGTATGAGCAGTTCTTC. It yields the protein CASNPSGAKGYEQFF.

This clone was seen only once. V and J are TRBV7-3 and TRBJ2-3, with a tentative D call TRBD2 (5 bases). Germline V gene lookup returns CDR1 SGHTA and CDR2 FQGTGA. Trimming left V 5 bases short and J 1 base short, with 10 bases between. The CDR3 length is 14 residues. The CDR3 nucleotides are TGTGCCAGCAGCCCCGGGCGGGGCACAGATACGCAGTATTTT. Protein sequence: CASSPGRGTDTQYF.

The chain uses TRBV9 and TRBJ1-2; D perhaps matches TRBD1 (6 bases). Per germline, CDR1 SGDLS and CDR2 YYNGEE. The CDR3 runs 13 residues. Trimming removed 0 bases from V and 7 bases from J, with 10 bases in between. The CDR3 DNA sequence: TGTGCCAGCAGCGTAGTTTCAGGGGTTGGCTACACCTTC. As protein: CASSVVSGVGYTF.